The 3 T cell receptor beta chains below all came from one sample that was sequenced in a study of early stage breast cancer tumors (dated 2017 in TCRdb). The library was built by means of the immunoSEQ multiplex PCR assay. TCRdb's version of the immuneACCESS table is confined to in-frame rearrangements and falls short of the full clone set. An unresolved V gene accounts for under half of the shortfall where checked; the remainder is of unknown origin. This sample has approximately 48,000 clones in its table, and 85% to 95% of those were observed once. The ten biggest clones cover around 5% of the sample. Sequencing was done on a sample of blood. The receptors were gathered from a person aged 65 to 79 with breast cancer.

The chain uses TRBV6-5 and TRBJ2-3; tentative D call: TRBD1 (6 bases). The CDR3 totals 15 residues. V lost 2 bases, J lost 0 bases, and 9 bases lay in between. Germline values: CDR1 MNHEY, CDR2 SVGAGI. The CDR3 here is CASSYDRRSTDTQYF. As DNA, the CDR3 is TGTGCCAGCAGTTACGACAGGAGAAGCACAGATACGCAGTATTTT.

This clone was observed a single time. This chain uses TRBV18 with TRBJ2-3; D unresolved. The CDR3 runs to 14 residues. V was trimmed by 5 bases and J by 2 bases, leaving 11 bases between them. Germline V gene lookup returns CDR1 KGHSH and CDR2 LQKENI. CDR3 nucleotides: TGTGCCAGCTCAGACCCTAGGTTCACAGATACGCAGTATTTT. It translates to CASSDPRFTDTQYF.

This sequence joins TRBV11-2 and TRBJ1-4; maybe TRBD1 (5 bases). Trimming removed 0 bases at V and 8 bases at J, with 10 bases between. CDR1 SGHAT and CDR2 FQNNGV come from the germline V gene. The CDR3 has 14 residues. CDR3 nucleotides: TGTGCCAGCAGCTTAGACAGGGCCCGGGAAAAACTGTTTTTT. This gives the protein CASSLDRAREKLFF.